This T cell receptor beta chain was found in a study of OX40 agonist ivuxolimab in advanced cancers. Study context: Ivuxolimab is an agonistic anti-OX40 (CD134) antibody, and patients were treated with it.

This clone has a single count. The table came from immunoSEQ multiplex PCR; TCRdb's copy has only in-frame clones and leaves some out. The data hold tens of thousands of clones, with around nine tenths observed a single time. The sequence was obtained from an adult with an advanced solid tumor such as melanoma, head and neck, liver or kidney cancer. Sequencing was performed on CD4+ or CD8+ T cells sorted from blood, taken in a trial of the OX40 agonist ivuxolimab.

CDR3 sequence: CARPGGYTF. CDR3 DNA: TGTGCCAGACCGGGAGGCTACACCTTC. This chain joins TRBV25-1 and TRBJ1-2; unclear D gene. V was trimmed by 9 bases and J by 8 bases, leaving 7 bases between them. The CDR3 is 9 residues long. CDR1 and CDR2 from the germline V gene are MGHDK and SYGVNS.